Here is one T cell receptor beta chain with its context. Its antigen remains unidentified. No much larger clonotype is one base removed from it; base qualities were not supplied. The cohort comprised some 680 healthy bone marrow donors. At the time of sampling, every cohort member was nominally healthy, though immune exposures that went unrecorded were likely present. The donor tested CMV seronegative, placing the donor among the 300 to 400 seronegative members of the cohort. A peripheral blood sample was provided by each donor, and peripheral blood mononuclear cells were used for TCR beta sequencing. The Qiagen DNeasy Blood Extraction Kit was used to extract genomic DNA from the blood cell samples. Library generation was performed with the immunoSEQ multiplex PCR assay. For the multiplex PCR, a mixture combining 60 forward primers for TCR Vbeta segments and 13 reverse primers for TCR Jbeta segments was used. The CDR3 region of rearranged TCR beta genes was amplified from genomic DNA by a multiplex PCR assay. On the Illumina HiSeq System, the amplified TCR beta libraries were sequenced as 87-base-pair reads. Concerning the study's data processing: A later analysis tallied tens of millions of unique TCR beta chains across the 666 repertoires, and about 10 million of those chains were shared by two or more donors. To remove PCR and sequencing errors, raw reads were error-corrected and collapsed into unique sequences using a nearest-neighbor algorithm that merged closely related sequences. Alignment of CDR3 sequences to IMGT reference sequences was used to assign V, D and J gene segments. For a sequence to be retained, a match of at least six nucleotides to both a V gene segment and a J gene segment was required. A rearrangement was called productive if the CDR3 had no stop codons and remained in frame with V and J, and every other rearrangement was called non-productive. Following IMGT convention, CDR3 was defined as the stretch from the second conserved V-encoded cysteine up to the conserved J-encoded phenylalanine. Sequences without an unambiguous match to a single V gene segment were excluded from the earlier analysis of about 630 of the donors. In an earlier analysis of 587 of the donors, V segments were called functional above 56.7% productive rearrangements and were called segregating when the between-donor standard deviation exceeded 5%. To diagnose cytomegalovirus status from the catalog of TCR beta chain sequences, a statistical classification framework was built. In a later analysis, V and J genes were assigned by comparing TCR nucleotide sequences against IMGT/GENE-DB human TR gene sequences. Using the TCRdist pipeline, a later analysis assigned CDR3 sequences along with most-parsimonious VDJ recombination scenarios. In a later analysis, every TCR beta chain was defined by the combination of its CDR3 amino acid sequence and its V-gene family, and reads without a unique V-gene family were dropped. A later analysis removed 500 to 650 highly shared, low-generation-probability nucleotide sequences to deal with suspected cross-contamination and a sequencing artifact. A later analysis calculated a clonal expansion index for each public chain from normalized within-repertoire ranks of inferred template counts. Generation probabilities in a later analysis came from a VDJ recombination model fitted to out-of-frame rearrangements, and those results were checked against IGoR. A later analysis scored TCR-TCR, TCR-HLA and TCR-CMV co-occurrence with hypergeometric tests, applying a repertoire-size bias correction to TCR pairs. To estimate false discovery rates, a later analysis permuted the HLA or CMV assignments 20 times. A later analysis grouped co-occurring TCRs with DBSCAN, adding TCRdist sequence similarity when clustering within HLA-allele-positive subsets. Co-occurrence clustering excluded repertoires with fewer than 30,000 or more than 120,000 public chains, plus five with anomalous nucleotide sharing. This is the immuneACCESS table as TCRdb keeps it, with only in-frame sequences that have V and J called. A part of the clones is gone; compared with another copy, unresolved V genes explain less than half, and the rest is unexplained. The D gene and trimming were derived from the DNA, and the V and J assignments and clone size from that table. This sample is represented by 110,000 or so clones; about 80% of them were singletons. 2.1% of the sample is taken by the ten largest.

The data were taken from a study of cytomegalovirus exposure and HLA in healthy donors listed by TCRdb under 2017. The study in broad terms: In an earlier analysis of around 540 of the donors, around 290 Gb of sequence data and 90 million to 130 million unique TCR beta sequences from roughly 200 million T cells were reported. About 310 gigabases of sequencing data and approximately 85 million unique TCR sequences were included in an early release covering roughly 600 HLA-typed donors. Of the 300 to 400 genotyped donors, approximately 83% fell in the genetic ancestry cluster associated with self-reported Caucasian donors. The aim of the study was to test whether cataloging public T cell receptors could identify signatures of past pathogen exposure. The study used immunosequencing to profile the T cell repertoires of approximately 630 subjects and linked those repertoires to cytomegalovirus serostatus. Besides the first cohort of roughly 700 subjects, a separate validation cohort made up of over 95 different subjects was used. The study combined high-throughput TCR immunosequencing, statistical association of individual TCRs with disease status, and machine learning to predict cytomegalovirus infection status. To study patterns of TCR occurrence, a later analysis re-analyzed previously published TCR beta repertoires from around 670 donors and added high-resolution HLA genotyping. Rather than using new phenotypic data, the later analysis identified candidate immune exposures from TCR beta sequences and from how often those sequences occurred across donors. An earlier analysis of around 580 of the donors used high-throughput TCR beta sequencing to judge whether each TCR beta V gene segment behaved as functional or pseudogenic. Donor age, sex, ethnicity and CMV serostatus were compiled together with the repertoire data. A later genetic analysis used genome-wide SNP genotypes for about three fifths of the roughly 700 donors, treating that subset as a discovery cohort. Every discovery cohort repertoire had been produced on one sequencing platform. HLA typing covered class I and class II loci at four-digit resolution. The number of typed donors differed by locus: about 620-630 for A, B, C, DRB1 and DQB1; approximately 520 for DQA1; 606 for DPA1; and around 470 for DPB1. Several DR-DQ haplotypes were treated as single units for association and clustering because of strong linkage in the cohort. On average, 235,054 unique TCR beta nucleotide sequences were sequenced per donor among 398 genotyped donors of the cohort, with 15% to 20% of those sequences being non-productive. Results and caveats for the whole study, not just this receptor: A further reported finding was that TCR beta sequences accurately predicted the HLA-A and HLA-B alleles for most subjects in the first cohort. Because HLA typing was missing for some donors at each locus, association tests included only the typed subset. The presence/absence analyses assumed that sequencing depth was roughly uniform across donors, and that assumption may not be true. A group of highly shared sequence variants was considered likely to be a technical artifact of the sequencing pipeline. In a later genetic analysis, fewer N-insertions in productive TCRs were reported among donors in an Asian-associated ancestry cluster than the approximately 670-donor mean. The study listed 164 TCR beta chains as associated with cytomegalovirus. A later analysis found that TCR association rates varied across HLA loci, with DRB1 alleles showing the most associated TCRs and HLA-C alleles the fewest. In this cohort, only TCR beta chains were sequenced, and detectable features were limited by the absence of alpha or paired-chain data. Across donors, most TCR sequences were observed very rarely, whereas some public TCRs were present in many individuals. A later analysis found that HLA-associated TCR beta chains were more clonally expanded and had lower generation probabilities than equally common non-associated chains. CMV serostatus was the only immune exposure information available for the cohort. When HLA alleles, especially DR and DQ, strongly co-occurred, attributing TCR associations to individual alleles was difficult. Correlated functional status among segregating V segments might reflect linkage disequilibrium, but an unknown experimental factor could not be ruled out. About 15 rarely observed V segments, including chromosome 9 orphons, were excluded from the earlier analysis of a few hundred of the donors because counts were too low. According to the authors, the approach could potentially be generalized to other disease states and immunological phenotypes. In an earlier analysis of some 500 of the donors, most TCR beta V segments were observed in productive rearrangements about 87% or about 30% of the time, broadly matching IMGT annotations. Specific HLA alleles were associated with 15,000 to 20,000 TCR beta sequences at a false discovery rate of 0.05 in a later analysis. Cytomegalovirus status was reported to be diagnosed by the classifier with high specificity and sensitivity in both the original and validation cohorts. A later analysis found that most CMV-associated TCR beta chains appeared HLA-restricted, with HLA associations seemingly driven largely by CMV exposure. According to a later analysis, parvovirus B19, influenza, CMV and Epstein-Barr virus appeared linked to several top co-occurrence clusters. A later genetic analysis associated a missense DCLRE1C variant with V-gene and J-gene trimming of TCR beta chains, and an independent cohort replicated the association. Three of the identified cytomegalovirus-associated TCR beta chains were confirmed in vitro to be specific for cytomegalovirus antigens.

The TCR was taken from a man aged 25-40 years in good health and CMV-seronegative. The sample consisted of PBMCs.

The DNA is TGCAGTGCTAGATCTTACGAGCAGTACTTC. Its translation is CSARSYEQYF. The chain is encoded by TRBV20-1 joined to TRBJ2-7, with an unclear D gene assignment. CDR1 and CDR2, looked up from the germline V gene (reference sequence), are DFQATT and SNEGSKA. There are 10 amino acids in the CDR3, from cysteine to phenylalanine inclusive. Left in the record is the CDR3 DNA by itself, 30 bases read in frame from the first base. V and J lose 2 bases and 4 bases, and a span of 3 bases separates them.